One T cell receptor (beta chain) is described in this entry. What it recognizes is unknown. The observed sequence ends 3 residues before the CDR3 terminus, with the missing tail filled in from the germline J gene. Repertoires were generated with immunoSEQ multiplex PCR, while TCRdb's copy carries only in-frame clones and drops some. The sample's table shows about 30,000 clones. The sample originates from a study of Tregs in tolerant kidney transplant recipients. This CDR3 has 14 amino acids. Trimming removed 0 bases from V and 5 bases from J; junction bases left unmatched: 5. Looked up from germline, CDR1 is DFQATT and CDR2 is SNEGSKA (reference sequence). Study-wide findings and caveats: Antigen-driven expansion was suggested because donor-specific Tregs expanded more than all Tregs in tolerant patients.

The sequenced sample was CD8+ T cells from blood, obtained before the transplant. V and J are TRBV20-1 and TRBJ1-2; 8 positions agree with TRBD1. This receptor was taken from a human donor who received a combined kidney and bone marrow transplant. The CDR3 loop reads CSARDRTGFYGYTF. The CDR3 DNA, read in part, is TGCAGTGCTAGAGATAGGACAGGGTTTTATGGC.